A selection of T cell receptor beta chains follows, all from one sample in a study of breast tumors, draining lymph nodes, adjacent tissues. TCRdb fed the multiplex PCR reads into MiXCR, producing one record per CDR3 protein. The repertoire holds over 150,000 distinct CDR3 sequences, 25% to 40% seen once, with more than 4% in the top ten. Specimen: axillary lymph node tissue. The receptors were gathered from a female donor with breast cancer. Some clones in this sample may be carry-over from other donors' samples. Each CDR3 is given with its conserved first and last residue. A D gene is named only where the DNA matches it firmly. Size is omitted from some rows. Given values are once, few, many or a class for expanded clones.

d_gene: TRBD2
j_gene: TRBJ2-1
abundance: many
v_gene: TRBV20-1
CDR3aa: CSAAGTSGGNEQFF
CDR3nt: TGCAGTGCTGCCGGGACTAGCGGGGGCAATGAGCAGTTCTTC

d_gene: .
j_gene: TRBJ1-4
abundance: many
v_gene: TRBV20-1
CDR3aa: CSARKGYVGTNEKLFF
CDR3nt: TGCAGTGCCCGAAAGGGGTACGTTGGAACTAATGAAAAACTGTTTTTT

d_gene: TRBD1
j_gene: TRBJ1-6
abundance: many
v_gene: TRBV3-1
CDR3aa: CASSPEGTGGNSPLHF
CDR3nt: TGTGCCAGCAGCCCCGAGGGGACAGGTGGTAATTCACCCCTCCACTTT

d_gene: .
j_gene: TRBJ1-4
abundance: .
v_gene: TRBV11-2
CDR3aa: CASSLGRGLYEKLFF
CDR3nt: TGTGCCAGCAGCTTAGGCAGGGGTCTGTATGAAAAACTGTTTTTT

d_gene: .
j_gene: TRBJ2-7
abundance: .
v_gene: TRBV20-1
CDR3aa: CSARAASPEQYF
CDR3nt: TGCAGTGCTAGAGCAGCCAGCCCCGAGCAGTACTTC

d_gene: TRBD1
j_gene: TRBJ1-5
abundance: many
v_gene: TRBV19
CDR3aa: CASSTPGQGAMSNQPQHF
CDR3nt: TGTGCCAGTAGTACCCCCGGACAGGGGGCCATGAGCAATCAGCCCCAGCATTTT

d_gene: TRBD1
j_gene: TRBJ2-2
abundance: many
v_gene: TRBV9
CDR3aa: CASSVGTGALRTGELFF
CDR3nt: TGTGCCAGCAGCGTGGGGACAGGGGCCCTGAGGACCGGGGAGCTGTTTTTT

d_gene: .
j_gene: TRBJ2-5
abundance: many
v_gene: TRBV7-3
CDR3aa: CASSPGLTSGTQYF
CDR3nt: TGTGCCAGCAGCCCCGGACTCACCTCAGGGACCCAGTACTTC

d_gene: TRBD2
j_gene: TRBJ2-5
abundance: many
v_gene: TRBV25-1
CDR3aa: CASSLGLAGGLETQYF
CDR3nt: TGTGCCAGCAGTCTAGGGCTAGCGGGGGGGTTGGAGACCCAGTACTTC

d_gene: .
j_gene: TRBJ2-5
abundance: .
v_gene: TRBV30
CDR3aa: CAWRSTGRETQYF
CDR3nt: TGTGCCTGGCGATCCACAGGCCGCGAGACCCAGTACTTC

d_gene: TRBD1
j_gene: TRBJ2-6
abundance: .
v_gene: TRBV2
CDR3aa: CASSERTGAGANVLTF
CDR3nt: TGTGCCAGCAGTGAGAGGACAGGGGCTGGGGCCAACGTCCTGACTTTC

d_gene: .
j_gene: TRBJ1-1
abundance: few
v_gene: TRBV12-3/TRBV12-4
CDR3aa: CASSPGTGGFF
CDR3nt: TGTGCCAGCAGCCCCGGGACCGGGGGTTTCTTT

d_gene: .
j_gene: TRBJ1-2
abundance: .
v_gene: TRBV13
CDR3aa: CASGREGRRSYTF
CDR3nt: TGTGCCAGCGGCAGAGAGGGCCGACGGAGCTACACCTTC

d_gene: .
j_gene: TRBJ2-7
abundance: many
v_gene: TRBV5-1
CDR3aa: CASSLVEGGSREQYF
CDR3nt: TGCGCCAGCAGCTTGGTAGAGGGTGGGAGTCGGGAGCAGTACTTC

d_gene: TRBD1
j_gene: TRBJ1-6
abundance: large
v_gene: TRBV13
CDR3aa: CASSLVSGTASPLHF
CDR3nt: TGTGCCAGCAGCTTAGTTTCCGGGACAGCTTCACCCCTCCACTTT

d_gene: .
j_gene: TRBJ2-1
abundance: many
v_gene: TRBV2
CDR3aa: CASSEVDNNEQFF
CDR3nt: TGTGCCAGCAGTGAGGTTGATAACAATGAGCAGTTCTTC

d_gene: .
j_gene: TRBJ1-5
abundance: .
v_gene: TRBV20-1
CDR3aa: CSVLGASNQPQHF
CDR3nt: TGCAGTGTCTTGGGGGCGAGCAATCAGCCCCAGCATTTT

d_gene: .
j_gene: TRBJ2-7
abundance: few
v_gene: TRBV28
CDR3aa: CASSSPHIGTYEQYF
CDR3nt: TGTGCCAGCAGTTCGCCCCACATAGGGACCTACGAGCAGTACTTC

d_gene: .
j_gene: TRBJ1-1
abundance: .
v_gene: TRBV19
CDR3aa: CASSTSELGTEAFF
CDR3nt: TGTGCCAGTAGTACCAGCGAGTTGGGCACTGAAGCTTTCTTT

d_gene: .
j_gene: TRBJ2-7
abundance: many
v_gene: TRBV6-2/TRBV6-3
CDR3aa: CASSYGYLYEQYF
CDR3nt: TGTGCCAGCAGTTACGGCTATCTATACGAGCAGTACTTC

d_gene: .
j_gene: TRBJ2-2
abundance: .
v_gene: TRBV7-8
CDR3aa: CASSPGTPHTGELFF
CDR3nt: TGTGCCAGCAGCCCCGGGACTCCACACACCGGGGAGCTGTTTTTT

d_gene: TRBD1
j_gene: TRBJ2-3
abundance: many
v_gene: TRBV13
CDR3aa: CASSQGQGARDTQYF
CDR3nt: TGTGCCAGCAGCCAGGGACAGGGGGCGAGAGATACGCAGTATTTT

d_gene: .
j_gene: TRBJ1-6
abundance: many
v_gene: TRBV6-6
CDR3aa: CASSHSVERSPLHF
CDR3nt: TGTGCCAGCAGTCACTCGGTAGAGAGATCACCCCTCCACTTT

d_gene: .
j_gene: TRBJ2-2
abundance: .
v_gene: TRBV10-2
CDR3aa: CASKTGHEQYFGPGTGELFF
CDR3nt: .

d_gene: .
j_gene: TRBJ1-6
abundance: many
v_gene: TRBV3-1
CDR3aa: CASSLRVTNSPLHF
CDR3nt: TGTGCCAGCAGTCTCAGGGTAACGAATTCACCCCTCCACTTT

d_gene: .
j_gene: TRBJ2-2
abundance: .
v_gene: TRBV12-3/TRBV12-4
CDR3aa: CASSTSTGELFF
CDR3nt: TGTGCCAGCAGTACCAGTACCGGGGAGCTGTTTTTT

d_gene: .
j_gene: TRBJ2-1
abundance: .
v_gene: TRBV6-4
CDR3aa: CASSQRRGQRNEQFF
CDR3nt: TGTGCCAGCAGTCAAAGGAGGGGGCAGAGGAATGAGCAGTTCTTC

d_gene: .
j_gene: TRBJ2-2
abundance: many
v_gene: TRBV6-6
CDR3aa: CASKRDTNTGELFF
CDR3nt: TGTGCCAGCAAGAGGGACACGAACACCGGGGAGCTGTTTTTT

d_gene: TRBD2
j_gene: TRBJ2-2
abundance: .
v_gene: TRBV28
CDR3aa: CASSLIAGGPTGELFF
CDR3nt: TGTGCCAGCAGTCTAATAGCGGGAGGGCCGACGGGGGAGCTGTTTTTT

d_gene: TRBD2
j_gene: TRBJ2-1
abundance: many
v_gene: TRBV9
CDR3aa: CASSFGLEVGEQFF
CDR3nt: TGTGCCAGCAGCTTCGGACTAGAGGTGGGGGAGCAGTTCTTC

d_gene: .
j_gene: TRBJ2-1
abundance: many
v_gene: TRBV11-1
CDR3aa: CASSPRRGGKYNEQFF
CDR3nt: TGTGCCAGCAGCCCCCGGCGTGGGGGAAAGTACAATGAGCAGTTCTTC

d_gene: TRBD2
j_gene: TRBJ2-3
abundance: many
v_gene: TRBV5-1
CDR3aa: CASSLDSSGGADTQYF
CDR3nt: TGCGCCAGCAGCTTGGATTCTAGCGGGGGGGCAGATACGCAGTATTTT

d_gene: .
j_gene: TRBJ1-5
abundance: many
v_gene: TRBV9
CDR3aa: CASSVGGIQPQHF
CDR3nt: TGTGCCAGCAGCGTAGGGGGCATTCAGCCCCAGCATTTT

d_gene: .
j_gene: TRBJ2-3
abundance: few
v_gene: TRBV6-1
CDR3aa: CASRHTLFADTQYF
CDR3nt: TGTGCCAGCAGACACACGCTTTTCGCAGATACGCAGTATTTT

d_gene: .
j_gene: TRBJ1-5
abundance: many
v_gene: TRBV11-2
CDR3aa: CASSLGGDQPQHF
CDR3nt: TGTGCCAGCAGCTTGGGTGGGGATCAGCCCCAGCATTTT

d_gene: .
j_gene: TRBJ2-3
abundance: many
v_gene: TRBV5-1
CDR3aa: CASWRGGGSTDTQYF
CDR3nt: TGCGCCAGCTGGAGGGGGGGAGGCAGCACAGATACGCAGTATTTT

d_gene: TRBD1
j_gene: TRBJ2-5
abundance: once
v_gene: TRBV5-4
CDR3aa: CASKRDRGEETQYF
CDR3nt: TGTGCCAGCAAGCGGGACAGGGGGGAAGAGACCCAGTACTTC

d_gene: .
j_gene: TRBJ1-5
abundance: many
v_gene: TRBV12-3/TRBV12-4
CDR3aa: CASRGVGSSNQPQHF
CDR3nt: TGTGCCAGCCGGGGAGTGGGTAGTAGCAATCAGCCCCAGCATTTT

d_gene: TRBD2
j_gene: TRBJ2-7
abundance: few
v_gene: TRBV6-5
CDR3aa: CASSRWGRSGSYEQYF
CDR3nt: TGTGCCAGCAGTCGCTGGGGTCGGAGCGGGAGCTACGAGCAGTACTTC

d_gene: .
j_gene: TRBJ1-1
abundance: .
v_gene: TRBV5-4
CDR3aa: CASSLGNPGRTEASF
CDR3nt: TGTGCCAGCAGCCTGGGGAACCCAGGGAGGACTGAAGCTTCCTTT

d_gene: .
j_gene: TRBJ2-1
abundance: .
v_gene: TRBV4-3
CDR3aa: CASSQGAGLGTGELNEQFF
CDR3nt: TGCGCCAGCAGCCAGGGGGCAGGACTAGGCACCGGGGAGCTCAATGAGCAGTTCTTC

d_gene: .
j_gene: TRBJ1-2
abundance: once
v_gene: TRBV24-1
CDR3aa: CATSDPGTLLGYTF
CDR3nt: TGTGCCACCAGTGACCCCGGGACCCTCTTGGGCTACACCTTC

d_gene: TRBD1
j_gene: TRBJ1-5
abundance: .
v_gene: TRBV2
CDR3aa: CASATGENQPQHF
CDR3nt: TGTGCCAGCGCGACAGGGGAAAATCAGCCCCAGCATTTT

d_gene: TRBD1
j_gene: TRBJ2-6
abundance: many
v_gene: TRBV9
CDR3aa: CASSPWTGRSGANVLTF
CDR3nt: TGTGCCAGCAGCCCCTGGACAGGAAGGTCTGGGGCCAACGTCCTGACTTTC

d_gene: .
j_gene: TRBJ2-1
abundance: .
v_gene: TRBV3-2
CDR3aa: CASSQDQNQITYNEQFF
CDR3nt: TGTGCCAGCAGCCAAGACCAGAATCAGATTACCTACAATGAGCAGTTCTTC

d_gene: .
j_gene: TRBJ2-2
abundance: few
v_gene: TRBV5-6
CDR3aa: CASSLQVSGENIPKNTGELFF
CDR3nt: TGTGCCAGCAGCTTGCAGGTGTCAGGAGAAAATATTCCTAAAAACACCGGGGAGCTGTTTTTT

d_gene: .
j_gene: TRBJ1-3
abundance: many
v_gene: TRBV20-1
CDR3aa: CSARGQFGNTIYF
CDR3nt: TGCAGTGCTAGAGGGCAATTTGGAAACACCATATATTTT

d_gene: .
j_gene: TRBJ2-7
abundance: many
v_gene: TRBV15
CDR3aa: CATGVRQGRQYF
CDR3nt: TGTGCCACCGGGGTGCGGCAGGGTAGGCAGTACTTC

d_gene: TRBD1
j_gene: TRBJ1-2
abundance: many
v_gene: TRBV12-3/TRBV12-4
CDR3aa: CAIQGANYGYTF
CDR3nt: TGTGCCATTCAGGGGGCTAACTATGGCTACACCTTC

d_gene: TRBD1
j_gene: TRBJ1-2
abundance: many
v_gene: TRBV5-1
CDR3aa: CASSPSGTGDGYTF
CDR3nt: TGCGCCAGCAGCCCGTCCGGGACAGGGGATGGCTACACCTTC

d_gene: .
j_gene: TRBJ1-3
abundance: many
v_gene: TRBV9
CDR3aa: CASSVNDGYSGNTIYF
CDR3nt: TGTGCCAGCAGCGTAAATGACGGTTACTCTGGAAACACCATATATTTT